These T cell receptor beta chains were read from a single sample in a study of cytomegalovirus exposure and HLA in healthy donors. The table came from immunoSEQ multiplex PCR; TCRdb's copy has only in-frame clones and leaves some out. The table lists roughly 50,000 clones, 75% to 95% of them singletons, with about 3% in the top ten. Sequenced input: PBMCs. The receptor set was obtained from a man aged 18 to 35 in good health and CMV-seronegative. Both conserved end residues are part of each CDR3. A D gene is named only where the DNA matches it firmly. Expanded clones are given a class, and other clones once, few, many or no size at all.

>-|TRBJ2-4|15|-|TRBV10-3
TGTGCCATCAGTGAACAGGAGGGTGCCAAAAACATTCAGTACTTC
CAISEQEGAKNIQYF
>once|TRBJ2-7|17|TRBD1|TRBV10-1
TGCGCCAGCAGTGAAAAAGCAACAGGGGATGTTCTCTACGAGCAGTACTTC
CASSEKATGDVLYEQYF
>-|TRBJ1-1|15|-|TRBV10-1
TGCGCCAGCAGTGCGGCAGGGGAAAGGAACACTGAAGCTTTCTTT
CASSAAGERNTEAFF
>-|TRBJ2-1|16|TRBD2|TRBV7-9
TGTGCCAGCAGCTCTAGGGGACTAGCGGGGGACAATGAGCAGTTCTTC
CASSSRGLAGDNEQFF
>-|TRBJ2-1|13|-|TRBV6-5
TGTGCCAGCAGCCCCCGTTCAGAATGGGAGCAGTTCTTC
CASSPRSEWEQFF
>medium-sized|TRBJ2-5|12|-|TRBV7-3
TGTGCCAGCAGCTTAGCCAGGGAGACCCAGTACTTC
CASSLARETQYF
>once|TRBJ2-1|14|TRBD2|TRBV2
TGTGCCAGCAGTGTGACTAGCGGGAGTATTGAGCAGTTCTTC
CASSVTSGSIEQFF
>few|TRBJ2-1|13|-|TRBV6-4
TGTGCCAGCAGTGACACGGGAGTAAATGAGCAGTTCTTC
CASSDTGVNEQFF
>-|TRBJ2-7|15|-|TRBV11-2
TGTGCCAGCAGCTCCCCCCTAGGCCTATCCTACGAGCAGTACTTC
CASSSPLGLSYEQYF
>-|TRBJ2-7|15|TRBD2|TRBV7-6
TGTGCCAGCAGTCCTAGCGGGATGGGCTCCTACGAGCAGTACTTC
CASSPSGMGSYEQYF
>once|TRBJ2-7|15|-|TRBV2
TGTGCCAGCAGAAAACACAGGGCGGCCTCCTACGAGCAGTACTTC
CASRKHRAASYEQYF
>once|TRBJ1-3|19|TRBD1|TRBV4-1
TGCGCCAGCAGCCAAGATGTGGCAGGGGGCCTTCTCGGGGGAAACACCATATATTTT
CASSQDVAGGLLGGNTIYF
>-|TRBJ1-2|12|-|TRBV6-6
TGTGCCAGCACCCAGGGGCAGGGTGGCTACACCTTC
CASTQGQGGYTF
>-|TRBJ2-5|16|TRBD2|TRBV7-6
TGTGCCAGCAGCCCGCAAGCGGGAGGTCCCCAAGAGACCCAGTACTTC
CASSPQAGGPQETQYF
>once|TRBJ2-7|17|TRBD2|TRBV13
TGTGCCAGCAGCTTAGGCCTAGCGGGGCAGGAATTTCGCGAGCAGTACTTC
CASSLGLAGQEFREQYF
>-|TRBJ1-1|15|TRBD1|TRBV2
TGTGCCAGCCATAAAAGGACAGGGGCGAACACTGAAGCTTTCTTT
CASHKRTGANTEAFF
>-|TRBJ2-2|14|-|TRBV27
TGTGCCAGCAGTTTTGAGGTGAACACCGGGGAGCTGTTTTTT
CASSFEVNTGELFF
>-|TRBJ2-7|16|TRBD2|TRBV5-1
TGCGCCAGCAGCTTGGGGGAACTAGCGGCCGCGGCCGAGCAGTACTTC
CASSLGELAAAAEQYF
>-|TRBJ1-3|16|-|TRBV2
TGTGCCAGCAGTGCCCCCCGGTTCTTCCCGGGAAACACCATATATTTT
CASSAPRFFPGNTIYF
>-|TRBJ2-5|14|-|TRBV4-1
TGCGCCAGCAGCCGAGCCGGAGCCGAAGAGACCCAGTACTTC
CASSRAGAEETQYF
>-|TRBJ1-2|13|-|TRBV10-1
TGCGCCAGCAGTGAAGGGGGAAACTATGGCTACACCTTC
CASSEGGNYGYTF
>once|TRBJ1-4|15|TRBD1|TRBV6-5
TGTGCCAGCAGTTCCCGACAGGGGAGGAACGAAAAACTGTTTTTT
CASSSRQGRNEKLFF
>-|TRBJ1-2|16|TRBD1|TRBV7-9
TGTGCCAGCAGCTTAGCCGGGACAGCGTCTAACTATGGCTACACCTTC
CASSLAGTASNYGYTF
>-|TRBJ2-2|14|-|TRBV30
TGTGCCTGGAGTACCCAATCCAGAACCGGGGAGCTGTTTTTT
CAWSTQSRTGELFF
>-|TRBJ2-5|15|TRBD1|TRBV2
TGTGCCAGCAGGGACCGGGACAGGGGTCAAGAGACCCAGTACTTC
CASRDRDRGQETQYF
>-|TRBJ1-5|12|-|TRBV7-2
TGTGCCAGCAGCTTTTACAATCAGCCCCAGCATTTT
CASSFYNQPQHF
>few|TRBJ2-1|14|-|TRBV11-2
TGTGCCAGCAGCCGACAAATTGGATACAATGAGCAGTTCTTC
CASSRQIGYNEQFF
>-|TRBJ1-1|17|-|TRBV19
TGTGCCAGTAGTCCCCAGGGCGGGGGTCCGATTGGCACTGAAGCTTTCTTT
CASSPQGGGPIGTEAFF
>-|TRBJ2-1|14|TRBD2|TRBV7-2
TGTGCCAGCAGCCTACTAGCGACCTACAATGAGCAGTTCTTC
CASSLLATYNEQFF
>-|TRBJ1-5|16|-|TRBV27
TGTGCCAGCAGTTTATATCGTGGAGGGGGCAATCAGCCCCAGCATTTT
CASSLYRGGGNQPQHF
>-|TRBJ2-3|13|-|TRBV4-1
TGCGCCAGCAGCGAAAGCGGCTGGGATACGCAGTATTTT
CASSESGWDTQYF
>-|TRBJ2-3|13|TRBD2|TRBV23-1
TGCGCCAGCGAGAGGGCGCGGGAGGATACGCAGTATTTT
CASERAREDTQYF
>once|TRBJ1-1|16|-|TRBV18
TGTGCCAGCTCGCCAAAAACGGGGGGCTGGAACACTGAAGCTTTCTTT
CASSPKTGGWNTEAFF
>-|TRBJ2-5|14|-|TRBV19
TGTGCCAGTAGAGCGAGCAGTACCGGGGAGACCCAGTACTTC
CASRASSTGETQYF
>-|TRBJ1-4|13|TRBD1|TRBV18
TGTGCCAGCTCACCGGGACAGGGGGGAAAACTGTTTTTT
CASSPGQGGKLFF
>-|TRBJ1-4|15|-|TRBV7-9
TGTGCCAGCAGCTTAGAAGCCCTGAGGGATGAAAAACTGTTTTTT
CASSLEALRDEKLFF
>-|TRBJ2-7|15|TRBD2|TRBV6-5
TGTGCCAGCAGTTACGAGGCGGGAGGTGTATACGAGCAGTACTTC
CASSYEAGGVYEQYF
>-|TRBJ2-7|14|TRBD2|TRBV5-6
TGTGCCAGCAGCTGGACTAGCGGGTCCTACGAGCAGTACTTC
CASSWTSGSYEQYF
>-|TRBJ2-7|17|-|TRBV15
TGTGCCACCAGCAGGGGGAAGGGGGGGGACGGCTCCTACGAGCAGTACTTC
CATSRGKGGDGSYEQYF
>-|TRBJ1-5|17|TRBD1|TRBV28
TGTGCCAGCAGTCGGGACAGATACTGGCGTAGCAATCAGCCCCAGCATTTT
CASSRDRYWRSNQPQHF
>-|TRBJ2-1|14|TRBD1|TRBV2
TGTGCCAGCGGGGACCCGTCGACAGGGGATGAGCAGTTCTTC
CASGDPSTGDEQFF
>-|TRBJ1-3|15|TRBD1|TRBV10-1
TGCGCCAGCATAGAGGCAGGGGGAGTTGGAAACACCATATATTTT
CASIEAGGVGNTIYF